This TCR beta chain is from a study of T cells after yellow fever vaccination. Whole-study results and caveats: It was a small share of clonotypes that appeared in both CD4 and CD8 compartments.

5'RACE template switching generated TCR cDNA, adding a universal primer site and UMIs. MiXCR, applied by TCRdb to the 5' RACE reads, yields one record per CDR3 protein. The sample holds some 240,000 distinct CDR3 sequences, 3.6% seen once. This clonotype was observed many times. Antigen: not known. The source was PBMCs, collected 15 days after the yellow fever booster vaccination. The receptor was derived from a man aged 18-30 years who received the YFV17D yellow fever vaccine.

CDR3 loop: CASSPGAGGNYGYTF. The CDR3 nucleotides are TGCGCCAGCAGCCCTGGGGCAGGGGGGAACTATGGCTACACCTTC. The rearrangement joins TRBV4-3 to TRBJ1-2, with 7 positions matching TRBD1. V gave up 4 bases and J gave up 2 bases; unmatched junction bases: 7. The CDR3 spans 15 residues. Looked up from germline, CDR1 is LGHNA and CDR2 is YSLEER.